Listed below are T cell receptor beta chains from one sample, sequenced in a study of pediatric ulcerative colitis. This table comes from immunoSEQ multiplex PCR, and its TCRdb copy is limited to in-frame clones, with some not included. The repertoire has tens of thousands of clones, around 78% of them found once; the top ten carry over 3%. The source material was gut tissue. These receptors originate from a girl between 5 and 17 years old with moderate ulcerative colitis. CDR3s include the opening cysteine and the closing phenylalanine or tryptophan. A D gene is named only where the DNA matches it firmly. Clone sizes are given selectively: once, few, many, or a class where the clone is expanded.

TGCGCCAGCAGCAAGAGGACTAGCGGGAACTACAATGAGCAGTTCTTC	CASSKRTSGNYNEQFF	TRBV5-1	16	TRBD2	NA	TRBJ2-1
TGTGCCAGCAGCCAGGCTGGCGGGATCTCATACAATGAGCAGTTCTTC	CASSQAGGISYNEQFF	TRBV5-4	16	NA	once	TRBJ2-1
TGTGCCACCAGCAGAGATGGGGACAGGGGTTGGAATGAGCAGTTCTTC	CATSRDGDRGWNEQFF	TRBV15	16	TRBD1	NA	TRBJ2-1
TGCGCCAGCAGCTCGCGGGGGGGCGGAGAGACCCAGTACTTC	CASSSRGGGETQYF	TRBV5-1	14	TRBD2	NA	TRBJ2-5
TGTGCCAGCAGCATGGACAGGCACAATGAGCAGTTCTTC	CASSMDRHNEQFF	TRBV11-1	13	TRBD1	once	TRBJ2-1
TGTGCCAGCAGCCTACTCGGGGGCGCAGATACGCAGTATTTT	CASSLLGGADTQYF	TRBV11-2	14	NA	NA	TRBJ2-3
TGTGCCAGTAGTGGGCGGACAGGCCCTTCTAACTATGGCTACACCTTC	CASSGRTGPSNYGYTF	TRBV19	16	TRBD1	NA	TRBJ1-2
TGTGCCAGCAGCTTAAGTGGGATAGGGTACAATGAGCAGTTCTTC	CASSLSGIGYNEQFF	TRBV11-3	15	NA	NA	TRBJ2-1
TGTGCCTGGACGACAGGGGGCATTGGATATGGCTACACCTTC	CAWTTGGIGYGYTF	TRBV30	14	TRBD1	few	TRBJ1-2
TGTGCCAGCAGCTTCGAAGAGACAGGCTCTACCGGGGAGCTGTTTTTT	CASSFEETGSTGELFF	TRBV13	16	NA	once	TRBJ2-2
TGTGCCAGCAGTGATGGGTTGTTCCGGGACAGGCCATCCTACGAGCAGTACTTC	CASSDGLFRDRPSYEQYF	TRBV2	18	TRBD1	NA	TRBJ2-7
TGTGCCAGCAGTGACTCGAGTCGGCAGAGGGGTGGCTACACCTTC	CASSDSSRQRGGYTF	TRBV6-4	15	NA	NA	TRBJ1-2
TGCGCCAGACACATGAACACTGAAGCTTTCTTT	CARHMNTEAFF	TRBV23-1	11	NA	NA	TRBJ1-1
TGTGCCAGCAGCTTGATGGGTCCCTCCCCAGATACGCAGTATTTT	CASSLMGPSPDTQYF	TRBV5-4	15	NA	NA	TRBJ2-3
TGTGCCAGCTACTACGGGGTGAATTCACCCCTCCACTTT	CASYYGVNSPLHF	TRBV2	13	NA	NA	TRBJ1-6
TGTGCCAGCAGCGCCAGGGGCCTCTCCTACAATGAGCAGTTCTTC	CASSARGLSYNEQFF	TRBV7-3	15	NA	NA	TRBJ2-1
TGTGCCAGCAGCCCCCGGGTAGCGGGGAGCTCCTACAATGAGCAGTTCTTC	CASSPRVAGSSYNEQFF	TRBV9	17	TRBD2	NA	TRBJ2-1
TGTGCCAGCAGTGAAAGAACATATGGCTACACCTTC	CASSERTYGYTF	TRBV6-4	12	NA	few	TRBJ1-2
TGTGCCAGCAATATGGCAGGGGACGGGAGCACTGAAGCTTTCTTT	CASNMAGDGSTEAFF	TRBV7-9	15	NA	NA	TRBJ1-1
TGTGCCATCAGTGAGTCGTACGGGCAGCGTGAAGCTTTCTTT	CAISESYGQREAFF	TRBV10-3	14	NA	NA	TRBJ1-1
TGTGCCAGCAGTTCTCCCGTTTCGGGCCCATATGGCTACACCTTC	CASSSPVSGPYGYTF	TRBV28	15	NA	NA	TRBJ1-2
TGTGCCAGCAGCCTGGACAGGTACAACACCGGGGAGCTGTTTTTT	CASSLDRYNTGELFF	TRBV5-4	15	TRBD1	NA	TRBJ2-2
TGTGCCTGGAGTGTAGGATACAGGGAAAATTCACCCCTCCACTTT	CAWSVGYRENSPLHF	TRBV30	15	NA	NA	TRBJ1-6
TGTGCCATCAGAGCAGGGTTTAATGAAAAACTGTTTTTT	CAIRAGFNEKLFF	TRBV10-3	13	NA	NA	TRBJ1-4
TGTGCCAGCAGTTGGACAGGGGGCGGAGAGCAGTACTTC	CASSWTGGGEQYF	TRBV27	13	TRBD1	NA	TRBJ2-7
TGTGCCAGTAGCCCCCAGGGGCACGAGCAGTTCTTC	CASSPQGHEQFF	TRBV19	12	NA	NA	TRBJ2-1
TGTGCCAGCAGAGCAGGGGGCCCCGGGGAGCTGTTTTTT	CASRAGGPGELFF	TRBV5-4	13	TRBD1	NA	TRBJ2-2
TGTGCCAGCCGGATGGGGTCTAGCGTCTACCATGAGCAGTTCTTC	CASRMGSSVYHEQFF	TRBV9	15	NA	NA	TRBJ2-1
TGTGCCAGCAGCGCCAACCCTCAGGCAACCTACGAGCAGTACTTC	CASSANPQATYEQYF	TRBV9	15	NA	NA	TRBJ2-7
TGTGCCACTCGGACAGGGCCTTATGGCTACACCTTC	CATRTGPYGYTF	TRBV28	12	TRBD1	NA	TRBJ1-2
TGCGCCAGCAGCTTCCTTCCGGGACAGTACACCGGGGAGCTGTTTTTT	CASSFLPGQYTGELFF	TRBV5-1	16	TRBD1	NA	TRBJ2-2
TGCGCCAGCAGCTTGGGGGGCTCTACACAGGGCTATGGTGAAAAACTGTTTTTT	CASSLGGSTQGYGEKLFF	TRBV5-1	18	NA	NA	TRBJ1-4
TGTGCCAGCAGACAGGGGCTTTCCTCCTACAATGAGCAGTTCTTC	CASRQGLSSYNEQFF	TRBV9	15	TRBD1	NA	TRBJ2-1
TGTGCCAGCAGTTCCGGGACGGTCACCGGGGAGCTGTTTTTT	CASSSGTVTGELFF	TRBV2	14	NA	few	TRBJ2-2
TGCGCCAGCAGCTCGATAGGGAGTATGGGGTACGAGCAGTACTTC	CASSSIGSMGYEQYF	TRBV5-1	15	NA	NA	TRBJ2-7
TGTGCCATCACTCCCGCGTATGGTCCAGATACGCAGTATTTT	CAITPAYGPDTQYF	TRBV10-3	14	NA	NA	TRBJ2-3
TGTGCCAGCTACGACGGCTATCAGCCCCAGCATTTT	CASYDGYQPQHF	TRBV28	12	NA	once	TRBJ1-5
TGTGCCACCCCCCGACAGTGGGGCGAAGAGACCCAGTACTTC	CATPRQWGEETQYF	TRBV11-2	14	NA	once	TRBJ2-5
TGTGCCAGAATGGGGGACAGGGGCCTCCTTGGCAATTCACCCCTCCACTTT	CARMGDRGLLGNSPLHF	TRBV5-3	17	TRBD1	NA	TRBJ1-6
TGTGCCATCAGGGCGACAGGGGTCGGGGAAGCTTTCTTT	CAIRATGVGEAFF	TRBV10-3	13	TRBD1	NA	TRBJ1-1
TGCGCCAGCAGCCAAGGTATCGCGGGGGGGCCATACAATGAGCAGTTCTTC	CASSQGIAGGPYNEQFF	TRBV4-1	17	TRBD2	NA	TRBJ2-1
TGTGCCATCAGTGAGCCCGGGACAGGGTACTATGGCTACACCTTC	CAISEPGTGYYGYTF	TRBV10-3	15	TRBD1	NA	TRBJ1-2
TGTGCCACCAGCTTACCGGCAGATACGCAGTATTTT	CATSLPADTQYF	TRBV15	12	NA	NA	TRBJ2-3
TGTGCCAGCTCACCTCTGGAGAGCAATCAGCCCCAGCATTTT	CASSPLESNQPQHF	TRBV18	14	NA	few	TRBJ1-5
TGTGCCAGCGACCCTTTCGGGGGAAACAATGAGCAGTTCTTC	CASDPFGGNNEQFF	TRBV2	14	NA	NA	TRBJ2-1
TGTGCCAGCAGCTTGCAGGGGGGCAATCAGCCCCAGCATTTT	CASSLQGGNQPQHF	TRBV7-8	14	TRBD1	NA	TRBJ1-5
TGTGCCAGCAGCTTAGGCAGGCGGGAGGTAAATGAGCAGTTCTTC	CASSLGRREVNEQFF	TRBV7-2	15	TRBD2	NA	TRBJ2-1